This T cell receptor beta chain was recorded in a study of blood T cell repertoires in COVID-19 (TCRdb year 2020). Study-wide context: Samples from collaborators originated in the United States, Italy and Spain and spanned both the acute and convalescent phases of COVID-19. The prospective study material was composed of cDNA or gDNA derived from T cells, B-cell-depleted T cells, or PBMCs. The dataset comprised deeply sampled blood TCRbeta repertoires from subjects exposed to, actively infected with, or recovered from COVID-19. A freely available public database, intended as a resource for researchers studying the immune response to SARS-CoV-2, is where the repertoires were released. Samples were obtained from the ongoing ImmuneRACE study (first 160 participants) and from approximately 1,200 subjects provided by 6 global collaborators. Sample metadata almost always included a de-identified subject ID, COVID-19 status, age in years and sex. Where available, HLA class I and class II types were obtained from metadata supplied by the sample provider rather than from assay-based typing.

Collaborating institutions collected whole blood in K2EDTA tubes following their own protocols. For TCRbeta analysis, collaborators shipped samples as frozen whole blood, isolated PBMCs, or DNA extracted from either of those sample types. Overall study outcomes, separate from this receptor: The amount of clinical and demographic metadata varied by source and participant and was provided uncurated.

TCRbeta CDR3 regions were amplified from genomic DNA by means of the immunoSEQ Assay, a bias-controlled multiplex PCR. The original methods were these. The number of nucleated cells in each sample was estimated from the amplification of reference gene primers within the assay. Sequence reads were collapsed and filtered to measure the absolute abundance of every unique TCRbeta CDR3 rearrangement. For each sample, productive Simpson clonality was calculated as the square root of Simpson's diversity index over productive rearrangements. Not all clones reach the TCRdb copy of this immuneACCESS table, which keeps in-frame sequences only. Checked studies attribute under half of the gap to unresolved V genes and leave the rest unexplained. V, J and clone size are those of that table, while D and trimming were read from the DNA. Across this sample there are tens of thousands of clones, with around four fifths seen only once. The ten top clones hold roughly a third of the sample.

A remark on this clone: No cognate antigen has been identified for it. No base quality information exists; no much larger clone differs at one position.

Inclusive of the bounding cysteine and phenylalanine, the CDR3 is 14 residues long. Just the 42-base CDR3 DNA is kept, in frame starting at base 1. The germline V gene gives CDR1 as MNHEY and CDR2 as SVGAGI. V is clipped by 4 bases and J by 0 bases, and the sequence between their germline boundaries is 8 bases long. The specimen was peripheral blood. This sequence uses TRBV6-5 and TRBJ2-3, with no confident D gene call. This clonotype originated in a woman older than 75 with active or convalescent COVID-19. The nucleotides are TGTGCCAGCAGTTCGCAGATTAGCACAGATACGCAGTATTTT. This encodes CASSSQISTDTQYF.